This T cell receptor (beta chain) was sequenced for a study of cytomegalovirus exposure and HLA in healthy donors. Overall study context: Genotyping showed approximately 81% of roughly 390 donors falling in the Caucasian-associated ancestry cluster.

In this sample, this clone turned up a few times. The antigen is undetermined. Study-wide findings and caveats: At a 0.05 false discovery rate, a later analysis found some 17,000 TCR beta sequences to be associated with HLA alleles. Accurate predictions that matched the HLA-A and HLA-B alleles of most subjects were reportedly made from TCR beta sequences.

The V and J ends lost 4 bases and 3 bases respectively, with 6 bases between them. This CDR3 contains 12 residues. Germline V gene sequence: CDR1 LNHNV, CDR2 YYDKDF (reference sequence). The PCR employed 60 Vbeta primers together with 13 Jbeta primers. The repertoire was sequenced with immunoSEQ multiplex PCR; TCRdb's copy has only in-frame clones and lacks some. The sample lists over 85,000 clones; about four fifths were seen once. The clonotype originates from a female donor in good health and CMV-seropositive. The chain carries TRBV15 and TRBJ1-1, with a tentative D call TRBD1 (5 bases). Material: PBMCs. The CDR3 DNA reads TGTGCCACCAGCATACAGGACACTGAAGCTTTCTTT. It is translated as CATSIQDTEAFF.